This TCR beta chain emerged from a study of T cell responses to AZD1222 COVID-19 vaccine. Looking at the study overall: Pooled in the analysis were second doses at about 4 or about 12 weeks.

This CDR3 spans 14 amino acids. Trimming took off 5 bases at V and 1 base at J, with 12 bases between the two ends. Germline lookup yields CDR1 MNHEY and CDR2 SVGAGI. The repertoire was sequenced with immunoSEQ multiplex PCR; TCRdb's copy has only in-frame clones and lacks some. The sample records about 130,000 clones, 88% being singletons. Here the sequenced sample was peripheral blood, taken on day 0 of AZD1222 vaccination. The chain is built from TRBV6-5 and TRBJ2-7, with D possibly TRBD1 on 6 matching bases. This TCR came from an adult in good health. In DNA, the CDR3 is TGTGCCAGCAGTCTCACAGGGAATTCCTACGAGCAGTACTTC. Translation: CASSLTGNSYEQYF.